These T cell receptor beta chains were read from a single sample in a study of T cells in Graves' hyperthyroidism and ophthalmopathy. TCRdb independently ran MiXCR on the multiplex PCR reads; one entry per CDR3 protein. Of a few hundred thousand distinct CDR3 sequences in the sample, roughly 14% were seen once. Sequencing was done on a sample of blood. These TCRs come from a woman aged 30 to 39 with Graves' hyperthyroidism. The CDR3 runs from the conserved cysteine through the conserved F or W. D genes are given only for firm matches. Some rows have no size entry. The others give once, few or many, or a class for an expanded clone.

-	-	TRBV29-1	TRBJ1-1	TGCAGCGCGCAGGAGAACACTGAAGCTTTCTTT	CSAQENTEAFF
many	-	TRBV7-2	TRBJ2-1	TGTGCCAGCAGCTTAGTGCGGGTCTCAGGCAGTGAGCAGTTCTTC	CASSLVRVSGSEQFF
many	-	TRBV7-9	TRBJ1-3	TGTGCCAGCAGCTTAGGAGTGGGGACCTCCGACAGAATCTCTGGAAACACCATATATTTT	CASSLGVGTSDRISGNTIYF
-	TRBD1	TRBV10-2	TRBJ1-1	TGCGCCAGCAGTGGACAGGGGCACACTGAAGCTTTCTTT	CASSGQGHTEAFF
many	-	TRBV20-1	TRBJ2-7	TGCAGTGCTAGAGGACTAAATTACGAGCAGTACTTC	CSARGLNYEQYF
few	-	TRBV19	TRBJ2-1	TGTGCCAGTAGTATGGTTAGCAGGGCTAATGAGCAGTTCTTC	CASSMVSRANEQFF
-	TRBD2	TRBV27	TRBJ2-7	TGTGCCAGCAGTCTAGAACTAGCGGGAGGATTCCCCTACGAGCAGTACTTC	CASSLELAGGFPYEQYF
few	TRBD1	TRBV6-5	TRBJ2-5	TGTGCCAGCAGTTACGGGGACAGGGGAGAGACCCAGTACTTC	CASSYGDRGETQYF
many	TRBD1	TRBV7-9	TRBJ2-7	TGTGCCAGCAGCTTAGAGCCGGGACAGGGGATCTACGAGCAGTACTTC	CASSLEPGQGIYEQYF
few	-	TRBV5-4	TRBJ2-2	TGTGCCAGCAGCTTGGAGATGCAGGTGAACACCGGGGAGCTGTTTTTT	CASSLEMQVNTGELFF
-	TRBD2	TRBV4-3	TRBJ2-3	TGCGCCGCCGGGTTTGCGGGAGAAGATACGCAGTATTTT	CAAGFAGEDTQYF
many	TRBD2	TRBV11-2	TRBJ2-2	TGTGCCAGCAGCCTAACCAGTGGCGGGAGGGACACCGGGGAGCTGTTTTTT	CASSLTSGGRDTGELFF
-	-	TRBV27	TRBJ1-1	TGTGCCAGCAGTGTATTACCCCCTTCTTCCCACACTGAAGCTTTCTTT	CASSVLPPSSHTEAFF
few	-	TRBV29-1	TRBJ1-1	TGCAGCGTTGTATCGTACAGGGTCGTCACTGAAGCTTTCTTT	CSVVSYRVVTEAFF
-	TRBD1	TRBV7-2	TRBJ2-1	TGTGCCAGCAGCTTAGGGGGACGGGACAGGGACAATGGGCAGTTCTTC	CASSLGGRDRDNGQFF
-	-	TRBV2	TRBJ2-1	TGTGCCAGTTTTGGGGGTTATGAGCAGTTCTTC	CASFGGYEQFF
many	TRBD2	TRBV27	TRBJ2-7	TGTGCCAGCAGTCCCGGACTAGCGGGCCTCTCCTACGAGCAGTACTTC	CASSPGLAGLSYEQYF
many	-	TRBV7-2	TRBJ2-3	TGTGCCAGCAGCTTAGTAGCTGGGTGGGGCACAGATACGCAGTATTTT	CASSLVAGWGTDTQYF
many	TRBD2	TRBV27	TRBJ2-7	TGTGCCAGCAGTGAAGCGGGAGCGTACGAGCAGTACTTC	CASSEAGAYEQYF
many	-	TRBV3-1	TRBJ2-3	TGTGCCAGCAGCCATTTCAGGGACACAGATACGCAGTATTTT	CASSHFRDTDTQYF
many	-	TRBV18	TRBJ2-1	TGTGCCAGCTCACCACTCCCTGGATCGGTCAATGAGCAGTTCTTC	CASSPLPGSVNEQFF
few	TRBD2	TRBV24-1	TRBJ2-1	TGTGCCACCAGTGCCACAAGCGGGGCTCGCAATGAGCAGTTCTTC	CATSATSGARNEQFF
many	TRBD2	TRBV29-1	TRBJ2-5	TGCAGCGTTGCGAGGGGGACTAGCGGGACGCAAGAGACCCAGTACTTC	CSVARGTSGTQETQYF
-	TRBD2	TRBV5-1	TRBJ2-3	TGCGCCAGCAGCCAACTAGCGGGGATGTCAGGAGATACGCAGTATTTT	CASSQLAGMSGDTQYF
few	TRBD1	TRBV7-2	TRBJ1-1	TGTGCCAGCAGCCTAGGGGACAGTAGGGGGACTGAAGCTTTCTTT	CASSLGDSRGTEAFF
many	TRBD1	TRBV6-1	TRBJ1-2	TGTGCCAGCAGTGAAGCGCAAGAGAGGGGGCTTAACTATGGCTACACCTTC	CASSEAQERGLNYGYTF
many	-	TRBV30	TRBJ2-1	TGTGCCTGGAGTGTTCGGGGGAATGAGCAGTTCTTC	CAWSVRGNEQFF
-	-	TRBV4-1	TRBJ2-7	TGCGCCAGCAGCCCCTCCGGAAGGACGGGCTTCGTCGAGCAGTACTTC	CASSPSGRTGFVEQYF
few	TRBD2	TRBV7-3	TRBJ2-3	TGTGCCAGCAGCTTTATGATTTCAGCGGGAGGGGCAGATACGCAGTATTTT	CASSFMISAGGADTQYF
many	-	TRBV10-3	TRBJ2-5	TGTGCCATCAAGGGCGGCTTGCGGGAGACCCAGTACTTC	CAIKGGLRETQYF
-	TRBD1	TRBV6-2/TRBV6-3	TRBJ2-7	TGTGCCAGCAGTTCAGGACAGGTTATCTACGAGCAGTACTTC	CASSSGQVIYEQYF
many	-	TRBV27	TRBJ2-7	TGTGCCAGCAGTTTTGCAGATGCCTACGAGCAGTACTTC	CASSFADAYEQYF
many	-	TRBV28	TRBJ2-7	TGTGCCAGCAGTTTACTCCTAGCATTTGGGTACGAGCAGTACTTC	CASSLLLAFGYEQYF
-	-	TRBV6-2/TRBV6-3	TRBJ1-5	TGTGCCAGCAGTTACTACAATCAGCCCCAGCATTTT	CASSYYNQPQHF
few	TRBD1	TRBV7-3	TRBJ1-2	TGTGCCAGCAGCCCAGGGGGCGGCGGCTACACCTTC	CASSPGGGGYTF
few	TRBD1	TRBV29-1	TRBJ2-2	TGCAGCGTCGAAGGTCCACAGGGGGATGGGGAGCTGTTTTTT	CSVEGPQGDGELFF
many	-	TRBV30	TRBJ1-2	TGTGCCTGGAGTGTGGTTTTCGGGGGTGGCTACACCTTC	CAWSVVFGGGYTF
-	-	TRBV11-2	TRBJ2-3	TGTGCCAGCAGCTTAGAAGCAGCGAGCACAGATACGCAGTATTTT	CASSLEAASTDTQYF
-	-	TRBV19	TRBJ1-5	TGTGCCAGTAGTATAAATACCAATCAGCCCCAGCATTTT	CASSINTNQPQHF
many	-	TRBV12-3/TRBV12-4	TRBJ2-1	TGTGCCAGCATAGCAGTTGGGGGATACAATGAGCAGTTCTTC	CASIAVGGYNEQFF
few	-	TRBV7-9	TRBJ1-2	TGTGCCAGCAGCGAGGAGCGGGAGTATGGCTACACCTTC	CASSEEREYGYTF
many	-	TRBV20-1	TRBJ1-4	TGCAGTGCTAGAGTAGGGGAAAAACTGTTTTTT	CSARVGEKLFF
-	-	TRBV11-1	TRBJ2-3	TGTGCCAGCAGCCCTCATGGGGGGCCTAGCACAGATACGCAGTATTTT	CASSPHGGPSTDTQYF
many	-	TRBV7-2	TRBJ2-7	TGTGCCAGCAGCTTAGCGTCAGGGGCGCGATACGAGCAGTACTTC	CASSLASGARYEQYF